This T cell receptor (beta chain) was documented in a study of T cells in localized non-small cell lung cancer (TCRdb year 2020). For the study in its entirety: The study examined T cell repertoires in hundreds of patients with early-stage NSCLC and compared tumors with uninvolved tumor-adjacent lungs. Of the NSCLC patients, 129 were male and approximately 99 were female, and the mean age was approximately 66 years. The cohort comprised 236 treatment-naïve NSCLC patients with resected, localized lung tumors. Findings and caveats that apply to the study as a whole: Because the study design was exploratory, TCR variables were selected using unadjusted p-values without false-discovery rate correction. Because multi-region tumor sequencing was not done, intratumor heterogeneity could not be ruled out. Uninvolved tumor-adjacent lung showed the highest T cell clonality, higher than tumor, which suggests more focused antigenic responses in the adjacent lung. A median of 57 of the top 100 tumor clones turned up in the paired uninvolved adjacent lung, and roughly 30 of those clones also ranked among the top 100 of that same adjacent lung. Higher T cell density in blood was associated with longer overall survival, whereas higher clonality in adjacent lung was associated with shorter survival.

At diagnosis, peripheral blood, uninvolved tumor-adjacent lung and tumor were collected and stored as a combination of fresh-frozen and FFPE material. For TCR repertoire profiling, blood samples were analyzed in the form of peripheral blood mononuclear cells. Its CDR3 holds 14 amino acids, cysteine through phenylalanine. CDR3 DNA only is kept here, 42 bases in frame from base 1. The germline V gene (reference sequence) supplies CDR1 SGHNT and CDR2 YYREEE. From V the trimming removes 1 base and from J it removes 7 bases, while the gene matches leave 5 bases of the junction unaccounted for. TCR beta CDR3 regions were sequenced from DNA using the immunoSEQ Assay. The original methods were these. T cell density was computed as TCR beta template counts normalized to usable DNA estimated by amplifying housekeeping genes. The preseqR package was used to estimate richness by extrapolating to 400,000 templates for PBMC samples and to 120,000 templates for tissue samples. Clonality was defined as one minus Pielou's evenness. Differential abundance testing on productive amino-acid clonotypes, with a minimum total count of 5 and an alpha of 0.1, was used to identify tissue-enriched TCRs. The Jaccard Index and the Morisita Overlap Index were used to measure repertoire overlap between compartments. GLIPH grouped TCR beta CDR3s together with public tetramer-defined viral CDR3s, and a viral motif had to include at least three viral sequences and also show V-gene enrichment. TCRdb carries this immuneACCESS record with in-frame sequences only. Its versions omit some clonotypes, under half of them owing to an unresolved V gene in the studies checked, with the rest unexplained. The V and J calls and the clone size are those of that table, but D and trimming were determined from the DNA. Across this sample there are 30,000 to 45,000 clones, with 80% to 85% seen only once. The top ten constitute roughly 6.6% of the sample.

Notes on this clone: Its recognized antigen is unknown. It has no much larger one-base neighbor in the sample; base qualities were not kept.

The sample was peripheral blood mononuclear cells, taken before any cancer treatment. The receptor's source is a male donor aged 60 or over with stage II lung adenocarcinoma. Recombination joined TRBV5-4 with TRBJ1-2, with 9 central nucleotides matching TRBD1. The CDR3 protein: CASSLPGQGAGYTF. In nucleotides, the sequence is TGTGCCAGCAGCTTGCCGGGACAGGGTGCTGGCTACACCTTC. The CDR3, completed at both ends by the reference TRBV5-4 and TRBJ1-2 genes, gives the full variable domain ETGVTQSPTHLIKTRGQQVTLRCSSQSGHNTVSWYQQALGQGPQFIFQYYREEENGRGNFPPRFSGLQFPNYSSELNVNALELDDSALYLCASSLPGQGAGYTFGSGTRLTVV.